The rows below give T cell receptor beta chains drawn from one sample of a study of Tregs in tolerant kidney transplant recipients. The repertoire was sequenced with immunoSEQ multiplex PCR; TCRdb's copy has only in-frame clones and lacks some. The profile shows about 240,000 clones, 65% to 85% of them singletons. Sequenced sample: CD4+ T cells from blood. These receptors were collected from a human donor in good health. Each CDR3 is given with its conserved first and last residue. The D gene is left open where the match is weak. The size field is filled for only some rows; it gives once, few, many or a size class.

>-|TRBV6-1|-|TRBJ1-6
CASNGDLNSPLHF
TGTGCCAGCAACGGAGATTTAAATTCACCCCTCCACTTT
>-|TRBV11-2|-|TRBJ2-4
CASSLDGGHIQYF
TGTGCCAGCAGCTTAGATGGGGGTCACATTCAGTACTTC
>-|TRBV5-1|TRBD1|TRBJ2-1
CASRGTANEQFF
TGCGCCAGCAGGGGGACAGCTAATGAGCAGTTCTTC
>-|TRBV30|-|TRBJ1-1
CAWGPGTPNTEAFF
TGTGCCTGGGGGCCCGGGACACCGAACACTGAAGCTTTCTTT
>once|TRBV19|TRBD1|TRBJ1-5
CASSSQGSNQPQHF
TGTGCCAGTAGTTCACAGGGGAGCAATCAGCCCCAGCATTTT
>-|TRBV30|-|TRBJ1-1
CAWSSSGGRAFF
TGTGCCTGGAGTTCTTCGGGGGGAAGAGCTTTCTTT
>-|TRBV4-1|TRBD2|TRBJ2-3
CASSRVGLAADTQYF
TGCGCCAGCAGCCGGGTGGGACTAGCCGCAGATACGCAGTATTTT
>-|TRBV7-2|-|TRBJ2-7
CASREGLLQSSYEQYF
TGTGCCAGCAGAGAGGGCCTTCTTCAAAGTTCTTACGAGCAGTACTTC
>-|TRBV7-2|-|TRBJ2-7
CASSSQVSLRGSYEQYF
TGTGCCAGCAGCTCACAGGTGTCTCTGAGAGGCTCCTACGAGCAGTACTTC
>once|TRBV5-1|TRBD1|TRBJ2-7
CASSLRQGVTYEQYF
TGCGCCAGCAGCTTGAGACAGGGGGTTACCTACGAGCAGTACTTC